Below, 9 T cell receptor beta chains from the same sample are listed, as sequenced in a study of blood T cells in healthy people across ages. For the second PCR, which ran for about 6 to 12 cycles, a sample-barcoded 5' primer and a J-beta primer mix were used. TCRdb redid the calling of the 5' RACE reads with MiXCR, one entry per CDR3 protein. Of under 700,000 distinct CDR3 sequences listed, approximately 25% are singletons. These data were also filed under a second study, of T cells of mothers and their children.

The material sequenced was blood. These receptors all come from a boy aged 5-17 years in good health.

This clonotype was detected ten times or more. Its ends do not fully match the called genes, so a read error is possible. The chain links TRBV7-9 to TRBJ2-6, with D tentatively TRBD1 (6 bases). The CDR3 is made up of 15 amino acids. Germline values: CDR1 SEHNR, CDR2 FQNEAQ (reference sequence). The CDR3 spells CASSLGGSGANVLTF. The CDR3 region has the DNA TGTGCCAGCAGTTTAGGGGGATCTGGGGCCAACGTCCTGACTTTC.

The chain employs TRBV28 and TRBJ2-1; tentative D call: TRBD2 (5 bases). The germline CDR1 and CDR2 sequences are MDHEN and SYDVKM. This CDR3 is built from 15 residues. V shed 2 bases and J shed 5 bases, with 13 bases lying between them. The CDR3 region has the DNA TGTGCCAGCAGTTTAGGAGGACGTCTAAACAATGAGCAGTTCTTC. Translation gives CASSLGGRLNNEQFF.

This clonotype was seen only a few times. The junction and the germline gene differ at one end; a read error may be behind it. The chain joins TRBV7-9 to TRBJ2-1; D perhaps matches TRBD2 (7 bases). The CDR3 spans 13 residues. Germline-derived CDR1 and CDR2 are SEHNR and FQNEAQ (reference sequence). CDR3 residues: CASSGGGGSEQYF. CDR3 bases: TGTGCCAGCAGCGGGGGCGGGGGTAGCGAGCAGTATTTC.

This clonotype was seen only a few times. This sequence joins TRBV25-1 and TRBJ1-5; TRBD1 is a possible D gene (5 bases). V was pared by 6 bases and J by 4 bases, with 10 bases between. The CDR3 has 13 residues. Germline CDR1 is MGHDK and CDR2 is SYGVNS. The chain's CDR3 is CASSEGTNQPQHF. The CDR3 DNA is TGTGCCAGCAGCGAAGGGACTAATCAGCCCCAGCATTTT. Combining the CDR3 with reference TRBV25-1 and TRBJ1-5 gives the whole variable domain EADIYQTPRYLVIGTGKKITLECSQTMGHDKMYWYQQDPGMELHLIHYSYGVNSTEKGDLSSESTVSRIRTEHFPLTLESARPSHTSQYLCASSEGTNQPQHFGDGTRLSIL.

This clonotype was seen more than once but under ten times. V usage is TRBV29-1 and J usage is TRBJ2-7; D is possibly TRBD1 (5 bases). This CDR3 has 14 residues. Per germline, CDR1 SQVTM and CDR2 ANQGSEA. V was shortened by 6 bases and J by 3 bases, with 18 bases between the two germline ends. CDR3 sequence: CSVLGRNPRYEQYF. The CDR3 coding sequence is TGCAGCGTCTTGGGGCGGAACCCGCGCTACGAGCAGTACTTC.

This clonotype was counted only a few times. As DNA, the CDR3 is TGTGCCAGCAGTGACAGGGGGCGGAACACCGGGGAGCTGTTTTTT. Translated: CASSDRGRNTGELFF. The rearrangement uses TRBV6-4 and TRBJ2-2; 7 bases agree with TRBD1. Germline V gene data show CDR1 as MRHNA and CDR2 as SNTAGT. The CDR3 consists of 15 residues. J was trimmed by 1 base and V by 2 bases; bases with no gene match: 1.

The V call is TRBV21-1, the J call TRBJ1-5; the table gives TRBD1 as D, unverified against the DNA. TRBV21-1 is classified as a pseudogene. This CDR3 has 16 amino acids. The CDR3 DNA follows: TGTGCCAGCAACCCCCTCGGGACGACTAGCAATCAGCCCCAGCATTTT. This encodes CASNPLGTTSNQPQHF.

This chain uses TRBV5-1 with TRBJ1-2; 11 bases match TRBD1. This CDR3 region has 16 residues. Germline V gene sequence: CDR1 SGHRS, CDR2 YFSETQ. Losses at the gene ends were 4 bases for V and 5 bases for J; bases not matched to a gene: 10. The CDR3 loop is CASSGGTGGKEYGYTF. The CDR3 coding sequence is TGCGCCAGCAGCGGAGGGACAGGGGGAAAGGAGTATGGCTACACCTTC. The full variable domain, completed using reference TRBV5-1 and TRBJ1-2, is KAGVTQTPRYLIKTRGQQVTLSCSPISGHRSVSWYQQTPGQGLQFLFEYFSETQRNKGNFPGRFSGRQFSNSRSEMNVSTLELGDSALYLCASSGGTGGKEYGYTFGSGTRLTVV.

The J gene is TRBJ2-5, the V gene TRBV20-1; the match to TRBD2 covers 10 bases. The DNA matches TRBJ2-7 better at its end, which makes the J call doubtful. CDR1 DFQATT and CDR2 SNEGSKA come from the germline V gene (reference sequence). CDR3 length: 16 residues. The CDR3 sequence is CSARDPSGGTINEQYF. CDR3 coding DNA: TGCAGTGCTAGAGATCCTAGCGGGGGAACAATTAACGAGCAGTACTTC.